These 27 T cell receptor beta chains came from one sample sequenced in a study of early T cells in non-severe SARS-CoV-2 infection. In TCRdb, the 5' RACE reads were re-called with MiXCR into one record per CDR3 protein. The sample includes 60,000 to 70,000 distinct CDR3 sequences, 4.9% of them seen just once. Sequencing was done on a sample of whole blood. These receptors were taken from an adult who was a healthcare worker with PCR-confirmed SARS-CoV-2 infection or an uninfected control (not recorded which).

The chain is built from TRBV20-1 and TRBJ1-1; 7 positions agree with TRBD1. Germline assignment: CDR1 DFQATT and CDR2 SNEGSKA (reference sequence). This CDR3 has 16 amino acids. The junction had 11 bases not matched to a gene; V was cut back by 0 bases and J by 4 bases. CDR3: CSARDLEKGAVTEAFF. In nucleotides, the CDR3 is TGCAGTGCTAGAGATTTAGAAAAGGGGGCTGTCACTGAAGCTTTCTTT.

The J gene is TRBJ2-1, the V gene TRBV6-6; D is uncertain. The ends were cut back, 7 bases at V and 10 bases at J, with 20 bases in the middle. CDR1 is MNHNY and CDR2 is SVGAGI in the germline V gene (reference sequence). This CDR3 is built from 14 residues. The CDR3 here is CASNAPGAPREQFF. Here the CDR3 DNA reads TGTGCCAGCAACGCCCCCGGCGCGCCGCGGGAGCAGTTCTTC.

This clonotype was seen many times. In nucleotides, the CDR3 is TGTGCCAGTAGTCCGGGAGGTGAAAAACTGTTTTTT. Its protein product is CASSPGGEKLFF. The gene calls are TRBV19 and TRBJ1-4; D remains ambiguous. Germline assignment: CDR1 LNHDA and CDR2 SQIVND (reference sequence). Trimming removed 5 bases from V and 7 bases from J, with 8 bases in between. The CDR3 runs 12 residues.

This chain connects TRBV2 to TRBJ2-7, with D possibly matching TRBD2 (6 bases). The germline CDR1 and CDR2 sequences are SNHLY and FYNNEI. This CDR3 contains 13 residues. Trimming left V 7 bases short and J 1 base short, with 11 bases between. Written as DNA, the CDR3 is TGTGCCAGCAAAAATAGCGGTTCCTACGAGCAGTACTTC. Its protein product is CASKNSGSYEQYF.

This clonotype was seen repeatedly, ten times or more. The rearrangement uses TRBV7-3 and TRBJ2-3; the D is unclear. The CDR3 totals 13 residues. V lost 5 bases and J lost 0, with 6 bases in between. Germline-derived CDR1 and CDR2 are SGHTA and FQGTGA. CDR3 loop: CASSPPSTDTQYF. The CDR3 nucleotides are TGTGCCAGCAGCCCACCTAGCACAGATACGCAGTATTTT.

The table lists this clonotype with many counts. V gene TRBV3-1 combines with J gene TRBJ1-6, with D hard to call. Deletions cut 0 bases from V and 6 bases from J, with 6 bases between. The CDR3 covers 14 residues. The V gene's germline CDR1 is LGHDT and CDR2 YNNKEL (reference sequence). The CDR3: CASSQERANSPLHF. The CDR3 region has the DNA TGTGCCAGCAGCCAAGAGAGGGCTAATTCACCCCTCCACTTT.

This clonotype was recorded at least ten times. The junction departs from germline at one end; a sequencing error may be responsible. V gene TRBV5-1 combines with J gene TRBJ1-4; a possible D gene is TRBD1 (5 bases). The CDR3 is 13 residues long. The germline gives CDR1 SGHRS, CDR2 YFSETQ. CDR3 protein: CASRLGPDEKLFF. The CDR3 DNA follows: TGCGCCAGCAGATTGGGGCCGGATGAAAAACTGTTTTTT.

V and J are TRBV7-2 and TRBJ2-4; possibly TRBD2 for D (5 bases). The CDR3 extends over 15 amino acids. V lost 2 bases, J lost 8 bases, and 16 bases lay in between. From germline, CDR1 is SGHTA and CDR2 FQGNSA. The CDR3, as DNA: TGTGCCAGCAGCTTACGGGGTACCAACCAAGACATTCAGTACTTC. Encoded protein: CASSLRGTNQDIQYF.

This clonotype came up a few times. This chain connects TRBV19 to TRBJ1-5; unclear D gene. CDR1 and CDR2 (germline): LNHDA, SQIVND (reference sequence). The CDR3 extends over 14 amino acids. V lost 7 bases, J lost 3 bases, and 13 bases lay in between. CDR3 loop: CASTEWGSNQPQHF. The CDR3, as DNA: TGTGCCAGTACCGAGTGGGGTTCCAATCAGCCCCAGCATTTT.

There are many counts of this clonotype. The V and J genes are TRBV20-1 and TRBJ1-2; the D is unclear. With 6 bases removed from V and 4 bases from J, the gap between germline ends came to 12 bases. This CDR3 is built from 12 residues. From germline, CDR1 is DFQATT and CDR2 SNEGSKA (reference sequence). CDR3: CSAVTTGYGYTF. For the CDR3, the DNA is TGCAGTGCGGTAACCACGGGCTATGGCTACACCTTC.

V is TRBV19 and J is TRBJ1-3; TRBD1 might be the D (6 bases). V lost 10 bases to trimming and J lost 1 base, with 11 bases between them. Germline CDR1 and CDR2: LNHDA and SQIVND (reference sequence). This CDR3 has 13 residues. Here the CDR3 reads CATRDTSGNTIYF. CDR3 sequence (DNA): TGTGCCACCCGGGACACTTCTGGAAACACCATATATTTT.

This rearrangement joins TRBV27 to TRBJ2-7; 9 bases fit TRBD1. Germline V gene sequence: CDR1 MNHEY, CDR2 SMNVEV (reference sequence). This CDR3 has 12 residues. V lost 10 bases, J lost 6 bases, and 7 bases stayed unmatched. The CDR3 nucleotides read TGTGCCATCGGACCGACAGGGGGCGAGCAGTACTTC. The encoded protein is CAIGPTGGEQYF.

The genes are TRBV4-3 and TRBJ2-3; no definite D call. CDR3 length equals 14 residues. Trimming shortened V by 0 bases and J by 5 bases, and 9 bases separated the two germline ends. Germline CDR1 LGHNA, CDR2 YSLEER. CDR3 DNA sequence: TGCGCCAGCAGCCAAGAAAGGCCCGAAGATACGCAGTATTTT. Amino acid sequence: CASSQERPEDTQYF.

There are many counts of this clonotype. The chain combines TRBV5-4 with TRBJ1-6, with D unclear. The germline CDR1 and CDR2 sequences are SGHNT and YYREEE (reference sequence). V was cut by 2 bases and J by 0 bases, with 6 bases left in between. CDR3 length equals 15 residues. The CDR3 DNA is TGTGCCAGCAGCTTTTACGGCTCCTATAATTCACCCCTCCACTTT. It codes for CASSFYGSYNSPLHF.

At least ten counts were recorded for this clonotype. This chain connects TRBV29-1 to TRBJ2-3; 8 bases line up with TRBD1. V lost 3 bases to trimming and J lost 1 base; unmatched junction nucleotides: 0. The CDR3 contains 13 residues. Per germline, CDR1 SQVTM and CDR2 ANQGSEA. CDR3 nucleotide sequence: TGCAGCGTTGACAGGGGGCGCACAGATACGCAGTATTTT. Its translation: CSVDRGRTDTQYF.

This clonotype has a handful of counts. This sequence joins TRBV14 and TRBJ1-1, with D uncertain. Germline V lookup: CDR1 SGHDN, CDR2 FVKESK. V was cut by 1 base and J by 3 bases, with 9 bases left in between. CDR3 size: 14 residues. CDR3 DNA: TGTGCCAGCAGCCAAGTCATCCTAGACACTGAAGCTTTCTTT. Residues: CASSQVILDTEAFF.

V usage is TRBV27 and J usage is TRBJ2-1, with a possible D match to TRBD1 (5 bases). The CDR3 has 12 residues. V gave up 5 bases and J gave up 9 bases, with 11 bases separating them. Germline lookup yields CDR1 MNHEY and CDR2 SMNVEV (reference sequence). The CDR3 DNA sequence: TGTGCCAGCAGTCTACTAAGGGGTGAGCAGTTCTTC. As protein: CASSLLRGEQFF.

This clonotype was observed a few times. This chain links TRBV6-5 with TRBJ2-1; D is unclear. V lost 0 bases and J lost 0, with 6 bases in between. This CDR3 is 15 amino acids long. Germline CDR1 is MNHEY and CDR2 is SVGAGI. The CDR3 reads CASSYSPVSYNEQFF. For the CDR3, the DNA is TGTGCCAGCAGTTACTCACCCGTCTCCTACAATGAGCAGTTCTTC.

This clonotype was detected ten times or more. This chain uses TRBV14 with TRBJ2-7; 8 nucleotides match TRBD2. Per the germline V gene, CDR1 is SGHDN and CDR2 is FVKESK. The CDR3 covers 15 residues. With 4 bases clipped from V and 2 bases from J, the junction kept 7 bases outside the gene matches. The CDR3 nucleotides read TGTGCCAGCAGCCCCAGCGGGGGCCGAACCTACGAGCAGTACTTC. This encodes CASSPSGGRTYEQYF.

This clonotype has a count of ten or more. The rearrangement uses TRBV7-9 and TRBJ1-3; unclear D gene. The ends were cut back, 1 base at V and 2 bases at J, with 9 bases in the middle. CDR3 length: 15 residues. Per the germline V gene, CDR1 is SEHNR and CDR2 is FQNEAQ (reference sequence). The CDR3 is CASSLEPEAGNTIYF. CDR3 nucleotides: TGTGCCAGCAGCTTAGAACCGGAGGCTGGAAACACCATATATTTT.

This clonotype was found a few times. This chain links TRBV2 with TRBJ2-7; 13 positions agree with TRBD2. CDR3 size: 14 residues. V lost 6 bases and J lost 5; bases outside the gene matches: 4. CDR1 is SNHLY, CDR2 FYNNEI, per germline. The CDR3: CASSGGLAGNEQYF. CDR3 nucleotide sequence: TGTGCCAGCAGCGGGGGACTAGCGGGGAACGAGCAGTACTTC. The full variable domain, completed using reference TRBV2 and TRBJ2-7, is EPEVTQTPSHQVTQMGQEVILRCVPISNHLYFYWYRQILGQKVEFLVSFYNNEISEKSEIFDDQFSVERPDGSNFTLKIRSTKLEDSAMYFCASSGGLAGNEQYFGPGTRLTVT.

This clonotype was picked up many times. V usage is TRBV7-9 and J usage is TRBJ2-2; tentative D call: TRBD1 (6 bases). The CDR3 has 14 residues. Trimming pared 5 bases from V and 6 bases from J, leaving 13 bases between. CDR1 is SEHNR, CDR2 FQNEAQ, per germline (reference sequence). In DNA form, the CDR3 reads TGTGCCAGCAGCAACTTACAGGGTCCCGGGGAGCTGTTTTTT. It specifies CASSNLQGPGELFF. The full variable domain, rest sourced from reference TRBV7-9 and TRBJ2-2, is DTGVSQNPRHKITKRGQNVTFRCDPISEHNRLYWYRQTLGQGPEFLTYFQNEAQLEKSRLLSDRFSAERPKGSFSTLEIQRTEQGDSAMYLCASSNLQGPGELFFGEGSRLTVL.

The rearrangement joins TRBV15 to TRBJ2-7; TRBD1 might be the D (5 bases). V shed 0 bases and J shed 6 bases, with 12 bases lying between them. This CDR3 is 14 amino acids long. Per germline, CDR1 LNHNV and CDR2 YYDKDF (reference sequence). The CDR3 sequence is CATSRDLGVSEQYF. DNA of the CDR3: TGTGCCACCAGCAGAGATTTAGGGGTAAGCGAGCAGTACTTC. Supplemented by reference TRBV15 and TRBJ2-7, the full variable domain reads DAMVIQNPRYQVTQFGKPVTLSCSQTLNHNVMYWYQQKSSQAPKLLFHYYDKDFNNEADTPDNFQSRRPNTSFCFLDIRSPGLGDTAMYLCATSRDLGVSEQYFGPGTRLTVT.

This clonotype has more than one count but fewer than ten. This chain links TRBV7-9 with TRBJ2-1; no clear D. Deletions cut 4 bases from V and 5 bases from J, with 18 bases between. The CDR3 is 16 amino acids. Looked up from germline, CDR1 is SEHNR and CDR2 is FQNEAQ (reference sequence). CDR3 residues: CASSSTEWLEHNEQFF. CDR3 nucleotide sequence: TGTGCCAGCAGCTCCACTGAGTGGCTGGAACACAATGAGCAGTTCTTC. Combining the CDR3 with reference TRBV7-9 and TRBJ2-1 gives the whole variable domain DTGVSQNPRHKITKRGQNVTFRCDPISEHNRLYWYRQTLGQGPEFLTYFQNEAQLEKSRLLSDRFSAERPKGSFSTLEIQRTEQGDSAMYLCASSSTEWLEHNEQFFGPGTRLTVL.

There are many counts of this clonotype. The gene calls are TRBV2 and TRBJ2-7; 8 bases map to TRBD1. V trimming: 6 bases; J trimming: 7 bases; junction bases outside the gene matches: 11. CDR1 is SNHLY, CDR2 FYNNEI, per germline. CDR3 length: 14 amino acids. The CDR3 nucleotides are TGTGCCAGCAGCCGGGACAGGACAAAGAGAGAGCAGTACTTC. Amino acid sequence: CASSRDRTKREQYF.

This clonotype was picked up many times. The gene calls are TRBV2 and TRBJ2-5; possibly TRBD1 for D (5 bases). The CDR3 runs 14 residues. The germline CDR1 and CDR2 sequences are SNHLY and FYNNEI. The ends were cut back, 1 base at V and 4 bases at J, with 10 bases in the middle. The CDR3 DNA sequence: TGTGCCAGCAGTGAAGTTAGGGGTGGAGAGACCCAGTACTTC. It translates to CASSEVRGGETQYF. The entire variable domain, with the rest obtained from reference TRBV2 and TRBJ2-5, is as follows: EPEVTQTPSHQVTQMGQEVILRCVPISNHLYFYWYRQILGQKVEFLVSFYNNEISEKSEIFDDQFSVERPDGSNFTLKIRSTKLEDSAMYFCASSEVRGGETQYFGPGTRLLVL.

This clonotype was seen repeatedly, ten times or more. The chain employs TRBV12-3 or TRBV12-4 and TRBJ2-4, with D possibly being TRBD2 (6 bases). V gave up 3 bases and J gave up 8 bases, with 11 bases separating them. The CDR3 is made up of 13 amino acids. DNA of the CDR3: TGTGCCAGCAGTTTGGGGACTTCGGACATTCAGTACTTC. Its translation: CASSLGTSDIQYF.